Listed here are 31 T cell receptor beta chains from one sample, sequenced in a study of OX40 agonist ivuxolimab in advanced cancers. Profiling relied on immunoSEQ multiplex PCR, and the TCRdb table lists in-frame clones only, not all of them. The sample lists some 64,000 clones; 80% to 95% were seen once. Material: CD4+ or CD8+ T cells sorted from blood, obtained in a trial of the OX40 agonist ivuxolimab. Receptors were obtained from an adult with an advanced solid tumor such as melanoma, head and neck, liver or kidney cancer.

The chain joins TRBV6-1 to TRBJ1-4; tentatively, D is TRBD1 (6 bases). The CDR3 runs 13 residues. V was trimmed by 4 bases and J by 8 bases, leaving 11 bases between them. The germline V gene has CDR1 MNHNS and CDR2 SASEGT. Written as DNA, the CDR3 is TGTGCCAGCAGTGTAACAGGGCGGGAAAAACTGTTTTTT. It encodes CASSVTGREKLFF.

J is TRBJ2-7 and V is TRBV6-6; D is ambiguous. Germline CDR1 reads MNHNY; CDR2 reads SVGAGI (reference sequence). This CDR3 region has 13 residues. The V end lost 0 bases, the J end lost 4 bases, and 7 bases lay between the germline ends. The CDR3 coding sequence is TGTGCCAGCAGTTACTCAGGAGAGTACGAGCAGTACTTC. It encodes CASSYSGEYEQYF.

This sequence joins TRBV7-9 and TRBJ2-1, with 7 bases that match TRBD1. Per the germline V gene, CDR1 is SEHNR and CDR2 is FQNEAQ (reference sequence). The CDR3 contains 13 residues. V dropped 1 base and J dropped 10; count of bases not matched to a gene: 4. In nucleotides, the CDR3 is TGTGCCAGCAGCTTAGAGGGGGCCGGAGAGCAGTTCTTC. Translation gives CASSLEGAGEQFF.

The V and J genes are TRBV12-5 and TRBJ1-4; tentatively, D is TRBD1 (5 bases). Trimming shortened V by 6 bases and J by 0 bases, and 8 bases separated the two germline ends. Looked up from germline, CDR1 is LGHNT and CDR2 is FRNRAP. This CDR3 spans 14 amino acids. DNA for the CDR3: TGTGCTAGTGGGGGGACTGCAACTAATGAAAAACTGTTTTTT. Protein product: CASGGTATNEKLFF.

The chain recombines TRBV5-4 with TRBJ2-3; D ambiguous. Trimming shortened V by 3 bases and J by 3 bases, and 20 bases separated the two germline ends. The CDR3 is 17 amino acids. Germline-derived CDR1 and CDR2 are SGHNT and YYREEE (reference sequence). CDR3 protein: CASSSPLVGKDTDTQYF. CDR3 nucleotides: TGTGCCAGCAGCTCCCCCCTCGTGGGGAAAGATACAGATACGCAGTATTTT.

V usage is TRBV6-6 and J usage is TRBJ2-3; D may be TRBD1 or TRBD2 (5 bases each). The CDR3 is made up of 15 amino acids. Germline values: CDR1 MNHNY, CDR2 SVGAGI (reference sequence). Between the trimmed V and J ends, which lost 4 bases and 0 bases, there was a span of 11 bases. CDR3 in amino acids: CASSFAGTSTDTQYF. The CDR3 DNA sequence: TGTGCCAGCAGTTTTGCAGGGACCAGCACAGATACGCAGTATTTT.

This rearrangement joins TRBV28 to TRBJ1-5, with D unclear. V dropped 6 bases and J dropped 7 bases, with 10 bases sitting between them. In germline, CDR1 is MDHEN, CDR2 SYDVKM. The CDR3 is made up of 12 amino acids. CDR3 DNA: TGTGCCAGCAGAGCGTTGAAGCAGCCCCAGCATTTT. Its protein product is CASRALKQPQHF.

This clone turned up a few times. The DNA for the CDR3 is TGTGCCAGCAGCCAAGATAGCTTGGGTGAGCAGTTCTTC. It encodes CASSQDSLGEQFF. The rearrangement links TRBV14 to TRBJ2-1; D gene ambiguous. Germline V gene sequence: CDR1 SGHDN, CDR2 FVKESK. V dropped 0 bases and J dropped 9 bases, with 9 bases sitting between them. The CDR3 sequence is 13 residues long.

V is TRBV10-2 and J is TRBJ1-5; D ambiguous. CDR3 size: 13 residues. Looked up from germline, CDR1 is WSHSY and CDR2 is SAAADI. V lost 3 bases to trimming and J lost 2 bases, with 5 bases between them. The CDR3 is CASSDDRNQPQHF. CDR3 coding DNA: TGCGCCAGCAGTGACGACCGCAATCAGCCCCAGCATTTT.

The CDR3, as DNA: TGTGCCAGCAGTTACCCCTCTGAAGGTAACTATGGCTACACCTTC. Its protein product is CASSYPSEGNYGYTF. This rearrangement joins TRBV6-5 to TRBJ1-2; D gene uncertain. Germline V CDR1 and CDR2: MNHEY, SVGAGI. The CDR3 runs 15 residues. V dropped 2 bases and J dropped 1 base, with 11 bases sitting between them.

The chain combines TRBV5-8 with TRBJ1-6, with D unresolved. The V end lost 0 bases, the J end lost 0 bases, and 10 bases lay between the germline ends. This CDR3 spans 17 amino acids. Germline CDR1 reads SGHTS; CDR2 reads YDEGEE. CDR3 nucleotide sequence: TGTGCCAGCAGCTTGGAGGCGGGGAGCTCCTATAATTCACCCCTCCACTTT. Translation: CASSLEAGSSYNSPLHF.

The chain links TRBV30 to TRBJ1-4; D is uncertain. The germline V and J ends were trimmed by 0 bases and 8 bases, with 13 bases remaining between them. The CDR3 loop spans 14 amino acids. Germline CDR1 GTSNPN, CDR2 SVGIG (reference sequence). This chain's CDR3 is CAWSVDIASEKLFF. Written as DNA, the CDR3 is TGTGCCTGGAGTGTTGACATAGCCTCCGAAAAACTGTTTTTT.

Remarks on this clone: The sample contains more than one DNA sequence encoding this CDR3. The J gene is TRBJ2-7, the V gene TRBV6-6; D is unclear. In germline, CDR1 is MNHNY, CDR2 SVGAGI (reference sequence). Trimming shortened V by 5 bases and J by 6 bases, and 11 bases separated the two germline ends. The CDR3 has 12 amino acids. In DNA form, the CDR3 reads TGTGCCAGCAGTCGGACGCTTGCCGAGCAGTACGTC. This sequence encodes CASSRTLAEQYV.

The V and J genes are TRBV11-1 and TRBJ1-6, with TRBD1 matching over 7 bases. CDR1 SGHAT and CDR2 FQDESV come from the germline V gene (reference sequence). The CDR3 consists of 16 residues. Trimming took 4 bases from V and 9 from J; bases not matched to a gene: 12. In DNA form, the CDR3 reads TGTGCCAGCAGCTCCCACCCGACAGGGTTGGGTTCACCCCTCCACTTT. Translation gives CASSSHPTGLGSPLHF.

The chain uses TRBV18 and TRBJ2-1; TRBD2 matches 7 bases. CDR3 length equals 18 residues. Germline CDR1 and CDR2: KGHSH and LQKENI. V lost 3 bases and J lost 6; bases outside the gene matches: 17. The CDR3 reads CASSPSTGLREAGNEQFF. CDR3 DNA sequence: TGTGCCAGCTCACCGTCTACGGGACTCCGGGAGGCCGGCAATGAGCAGTTCTTC.

The CDR3 is CSASDYNEQFF. DNA of the CDR3: TGCAGTGCTAGTGATTACAATGAGCAGTTCTTC. The gene calls are TRBV20-1 and TRBJ2-1; D call uncertain. The CDR3 runs 11 residues. Germline lookup yields CDR1 DFQATT and CDR2 SNEGSKA (reference sequence). V shed 3 bases and J shed 4 bases, with 4 bases lying between them.

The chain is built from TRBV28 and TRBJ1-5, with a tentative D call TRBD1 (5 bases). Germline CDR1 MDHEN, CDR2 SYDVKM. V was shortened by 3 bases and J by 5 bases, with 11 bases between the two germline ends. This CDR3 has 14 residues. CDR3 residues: CASSFRLGDQPQHF. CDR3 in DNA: TGTGCCAGCAGTTTCCGGCTAGGGGATCAGCCCCAGCATTTT.

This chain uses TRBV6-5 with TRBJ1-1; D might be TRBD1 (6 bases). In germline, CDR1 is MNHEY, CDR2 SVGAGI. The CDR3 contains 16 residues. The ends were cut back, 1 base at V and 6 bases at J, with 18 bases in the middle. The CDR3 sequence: CASSYFPVRGGAEAFF. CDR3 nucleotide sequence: TGTGCCAGCAGTTACTTCCCGGTCAGGGGAGGGGCTGAAGCTTTCTTT.

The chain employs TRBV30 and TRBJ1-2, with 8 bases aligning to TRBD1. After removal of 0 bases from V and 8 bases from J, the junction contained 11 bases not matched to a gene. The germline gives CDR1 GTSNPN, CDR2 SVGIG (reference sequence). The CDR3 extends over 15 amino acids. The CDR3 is CAWSVGDGTGDGYTF. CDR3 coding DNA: TGTGCCTGGAGTGTAGGGGATGGGACAGGTGACGGCTACACCTTC.

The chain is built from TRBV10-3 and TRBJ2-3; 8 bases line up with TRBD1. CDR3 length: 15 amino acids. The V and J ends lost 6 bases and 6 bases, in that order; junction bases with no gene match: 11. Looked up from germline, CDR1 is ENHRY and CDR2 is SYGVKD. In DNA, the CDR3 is TGTGCCATCAGGGAGACAGGGGCGCTCCTCGATACGCAGTATTTT. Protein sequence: CAIRETGALLDTQYF.

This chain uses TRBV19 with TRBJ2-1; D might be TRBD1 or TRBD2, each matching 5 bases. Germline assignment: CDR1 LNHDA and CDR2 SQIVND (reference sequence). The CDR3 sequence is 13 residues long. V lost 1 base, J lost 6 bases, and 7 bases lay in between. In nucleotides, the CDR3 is TGTGCCAGTAGTATAGGAGGGGTCAATGAGCAGTTCTTC. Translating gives CASSIGGVNEQFF.

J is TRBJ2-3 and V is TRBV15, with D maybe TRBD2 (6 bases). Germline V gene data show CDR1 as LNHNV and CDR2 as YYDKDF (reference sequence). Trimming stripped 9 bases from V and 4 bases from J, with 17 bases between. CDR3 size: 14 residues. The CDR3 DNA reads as TGTGCCACTCACGCCGGGACTCTCGCAGATACGCAGTATTTT. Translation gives CATHAGTLADTQYF.

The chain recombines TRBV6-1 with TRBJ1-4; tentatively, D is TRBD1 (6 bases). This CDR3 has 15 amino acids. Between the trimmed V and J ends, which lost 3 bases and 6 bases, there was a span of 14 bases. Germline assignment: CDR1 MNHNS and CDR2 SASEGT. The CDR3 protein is CASSEGPGDHEKLFF. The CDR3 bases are TGTGCCAGCAGTGAGGGGCCAGGGGATCATGAAAAACTGTTTTTT.

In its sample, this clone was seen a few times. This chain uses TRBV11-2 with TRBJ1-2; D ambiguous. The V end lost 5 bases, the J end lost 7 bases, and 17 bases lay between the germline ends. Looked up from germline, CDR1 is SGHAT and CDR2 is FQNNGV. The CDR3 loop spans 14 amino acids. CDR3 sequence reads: CASSPQAVGFGYTF. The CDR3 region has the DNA TGTGCCAGCAGCCCCCAGGCAGTCGGGTTTGGCTACACCTTC. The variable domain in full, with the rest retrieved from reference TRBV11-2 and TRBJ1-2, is EAGVAQSPRYKIIEKRQSVAFWCNPISGHATLYWYQQILGQGPKLLIQFQNNGVVDDSQLPKDRFSAERLKGVDSTLKIQPAKLEDSAVYLCASSPQAVGFGYTFGSGTRLTVV.

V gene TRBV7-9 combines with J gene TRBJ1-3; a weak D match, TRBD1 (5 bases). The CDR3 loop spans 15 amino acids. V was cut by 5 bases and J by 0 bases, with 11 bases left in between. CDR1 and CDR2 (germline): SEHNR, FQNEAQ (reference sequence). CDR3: CASSPTVFSGNTIYF. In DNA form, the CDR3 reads TGTGCCAGCAGCCCGACAGTGTTCTCTGGAAACACCATATATTTT.

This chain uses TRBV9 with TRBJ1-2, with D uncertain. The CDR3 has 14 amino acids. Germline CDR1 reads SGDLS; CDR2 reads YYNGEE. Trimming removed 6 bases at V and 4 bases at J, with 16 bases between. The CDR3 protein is CASTSMRVFYGYTF. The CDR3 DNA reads TGTGCCAGCACCTCCATGAGAGTATTCTATGGCTACACCTTC.

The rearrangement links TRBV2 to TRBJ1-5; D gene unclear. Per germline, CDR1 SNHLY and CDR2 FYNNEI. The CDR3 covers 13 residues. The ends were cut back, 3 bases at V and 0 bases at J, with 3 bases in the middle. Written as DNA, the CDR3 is TGTGCCAGCAGTGATTTTAGCAATCAGCCCCAGCATTTT. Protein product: CASSDFSNQPQHF.

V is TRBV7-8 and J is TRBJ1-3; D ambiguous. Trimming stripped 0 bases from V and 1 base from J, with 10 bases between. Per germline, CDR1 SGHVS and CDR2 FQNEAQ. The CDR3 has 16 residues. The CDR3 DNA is TGTGCCAGCAGCTTAGCCCGTCTTCTTTCTGGAAACACCATATATTTT. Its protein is CASSLARLLSGNTIYF.

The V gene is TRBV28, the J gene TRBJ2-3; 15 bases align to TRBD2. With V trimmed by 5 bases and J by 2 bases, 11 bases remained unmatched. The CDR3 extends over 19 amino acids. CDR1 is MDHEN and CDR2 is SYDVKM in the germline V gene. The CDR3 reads CASSLGGLAGGPPTDTQYF. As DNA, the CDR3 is TGTGCCAGCAGTCTTGGGGGACTAGCGGGGGGACCGCCCACAGATACGCAGTATTTT.

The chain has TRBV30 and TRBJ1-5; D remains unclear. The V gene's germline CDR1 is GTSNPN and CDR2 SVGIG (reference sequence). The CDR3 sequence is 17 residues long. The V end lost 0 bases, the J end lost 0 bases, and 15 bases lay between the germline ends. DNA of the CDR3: TGTGCCTGGAGTGTAGGGAGGCGGGGATTTAGCAATCAGCCCCAGCATTTT. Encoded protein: CAWSVGRRGFSNQPQHF.

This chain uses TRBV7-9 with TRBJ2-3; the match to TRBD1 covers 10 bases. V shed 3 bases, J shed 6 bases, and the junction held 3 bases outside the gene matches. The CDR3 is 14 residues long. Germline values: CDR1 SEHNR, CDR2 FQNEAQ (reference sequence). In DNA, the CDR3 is TGTGCCAGCAGCTTGGGACAGGGGTACGATACGCAGTATTTT. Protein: CASSLGQGYDTQYF. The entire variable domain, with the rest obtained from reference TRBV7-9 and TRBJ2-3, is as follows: DTGVSQNPRHKITKRGQNVTFRCDPISEHNRLYWYRQTLGQGPEFLTYFQNEAQLEKSRLLSDRFSAERPKGSFSTLEIQRTEQGDSAMYLCASSLGQGYDTQYFGPGTRLTVL.